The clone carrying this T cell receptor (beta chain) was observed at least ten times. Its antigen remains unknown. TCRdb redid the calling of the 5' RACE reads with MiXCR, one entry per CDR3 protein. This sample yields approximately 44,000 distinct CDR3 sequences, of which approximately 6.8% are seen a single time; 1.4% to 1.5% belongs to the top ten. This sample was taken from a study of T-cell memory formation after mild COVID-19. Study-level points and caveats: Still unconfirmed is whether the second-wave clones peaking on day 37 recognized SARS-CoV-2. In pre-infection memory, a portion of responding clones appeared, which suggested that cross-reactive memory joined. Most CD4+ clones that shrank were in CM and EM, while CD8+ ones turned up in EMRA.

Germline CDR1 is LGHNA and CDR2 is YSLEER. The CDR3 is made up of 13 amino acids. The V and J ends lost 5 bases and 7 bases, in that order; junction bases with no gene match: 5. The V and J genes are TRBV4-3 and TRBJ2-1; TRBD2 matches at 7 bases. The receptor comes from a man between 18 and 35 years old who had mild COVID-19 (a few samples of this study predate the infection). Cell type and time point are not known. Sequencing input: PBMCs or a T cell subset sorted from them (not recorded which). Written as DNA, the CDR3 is TGCGCCAGCAGCTCTGGACTAGAGAATGAGCAGTTCTTC. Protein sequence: CASSSGLENEQFF.